The clone carrying this T cell receptor beta chain turned up a few times. One entry per CDR3 protein, called by TCRdb with MiXCR from the RACE reads. The sample shows more than 250,000 distinct CDR3 sequences, 7.7% of them seen only once. The junction had 4 bases not matched to a gene; V was cut back by 0 bases and J by 6 bases. The CDR3 has 15 amino acids. Germline lookup yields CDR1 SGDLS and CDR2 YYNGEE. Time point described: pre-sensitization, week 0. Treatment meaning: therapeutic diphenylcyclopropenone sensitization with weekly scalp DPC. These data are taken from a study of human T cells and chemical hapten exposure.

V and J are TRBV9 and TRBJ2-3; 10 bases match TRBD1. The sequenced sample was whole blood, obtained in connection with sensitization to the hapten diphenylcyclopropenone (DPC). This sequence originates from a man between 18 and 35 years old with alopecia areata. Some clones in this sample may be carry-over from other donors' samples. The CDR3 DNA sequence: TGTGCCAGCAGCGTAGAGGACAGGGGGTACGATACGCAGTATTTT. Protein: CASSVEDRGYDTQYF.